Below, one T cell receptor beta chain is given with its context. Its antigen remains unidentified. This sample is drawn from a study of cytomegalovirus exposure and HLA in healthy donors. General study results and limits: About 87% or about 30% of the time was how often most TCR beta V segments were productive, according to an earlier analysis.

Germline CDR1 is MNHNS and CDR2 is SASEGT. The CDR3 loop spans 12 amino acids. V dropped 5 bases and J dropped 4 bases, with 6 bases sitting between them. PCR primers comprised 60 Vbeta and 13 Jbeta primers. Libraries were prepared by immunoSEQ multiplex PCR; TCRdb keeps only in-frame clonotypes and omits some of them. The sample lists about 200,000 clones; 82% were seen once. The chain is built from TRBV6-1 and TRBJ2-1; no definite D call. The clonotype was recovered from a boy aged 2-15 years in good health and CMV-seronegative. Sequenced: PBMCs. The CDR3 bases are TGTGCCAGCAGTAACTTGTACAATGAGCAGTTCTTC. Encoded protein: CASSNLYNEQFF.